One sample yielded the 6 T cell receptor beta chains listed below, sequenced in a study of cytomegalovirus exposure and HLA in healthy donors (dated by TCRdb to 2016 to 2017). Libraries were prepared through the immunoSEQ multiplex PCR assay. A mixture of 60 forward primers for TCR Vbeta segments and 13 reverse primers for TCR Jbeta segments was used in the multiplex PCR. Sourced from immuneACCESS, this table was stored by TCRdb with only in-frame sequences that have V and J called. A share of the clones is absent; for the studies checked, an unresolved V gene accounts for under half, and the remainder has no known explanation. The table for this sample lists about 99,000 clones; over 70% of them were counted only once. Jointly, the top ten make up about 4.1% of the sample. The sequenced material came from PBMCs. These receptors were obtained from a man in his fifties or sixties in good health and CMV-seropositive.

This chain links TRBV11-2 with TRBJ2-7; D is unclear. Deletions cut 5 bases from V and 4 bases from J, with 6 bases between. The CDR3 totals 11 residues. Germline V gives CDR1 SGHAT, CDR2 FQNNGV. The CDR3 DNA follows: TGTGCCAGCAGCCTGGAGTACGAGCAGTACTTC. Amino acids: CASSLEYEQYF.

The chain uses TRBV21-1 and TRBJ2-5; no DNA check was done on the table's D call, TRBD2. TRBV21-1 is listed as a pseudogene. The CDR3 has 13 amino acids. The CDR3 spells CASSPSGQETQYF. The DNA of the CDR3 is TGTGCCAGCAGCCCGTCGGGCCAAGAGACCCAGTACTTC.

V and J are TRBV7-9 and TRBJ2-3; D not resolved. The CDR3 has 14 residues. The ends were cut back, 1 base at V and 2 bases at J, with 7 bases in the middle. Germline assignment: CDR1 SEHNR and CDR2 FQNEAQ (reference sequence). The CDR3 DNA is TGTGCCAGCAGCTTAGACTCCTACACAGATACGCAGTATTTT. Translation gives CASSLDSYTDTQYF.

This chain joins TRBV28 and TRBJ1-2, with 7 bases aligning to TRBD1. V trimming: 1 base; J trimming: 7 bases; junction bases outside the gene matches: 9. This CDR3 is 15 amino acids long. From germline, CDR1 is MDHEN and CDR2 SYDVKM. The CDR3, as DNA: TGTGCCAGCAGTTTATTTCAGGGGGTTTCAGGTGGCTACACCTTC. This gives the protein CASSLFQGVSGGYTF.

The rearrangement uses TRBV5-1 and TRBJ2-5; TRBD2 is a possible D gene (6 bases). Germline V gene lookup returns CDR1 SGHRS and CDR2 YFSETQ. The V gene lost 4 bases and the J gene lost 4 bases, with 11 bases spanning the gap. This CDR3 comprises 13 residues. Here the CDR3 reads CASSTLAGETQYF. The DNA for the CDR3 is TGCGCCAGCAGCACACTAGCAGGAGAGACCCAGTACTTC.

This chain joins TRBV4-2 and TRBJ2-5; TRBD2 matches 10 bases. The length of the CDR3 is 17 residues. J gave up 5 bases and V 4 bases, and 13 bases lay outside the gene matches. Germline CDR1 is LGHNA and CDR2 is YNFKEQ. CDR3 in amino acids: CASSPSVRAGGGETQYF. CDR3 DNA: TGTGCCAGCAGCCCCAGCGTACGAGCGGGAGGGGGGGAGACCCAGTACTTC.